This T cell receptor beta chain comes out of a study of blood T cells in healthy people across ages. Germline V CDR1 and CDR2: MNHEY, SMNVEV (reference sequence). The CDR3 totals 13 residues. V was clipped by 7 bases and J by 9 bases, with 18 bases between them. Alongside a J-beta primer mix, a sample-barcoded 5' primer served in a second PCR lasting about 7 to 11 cycles. Each cDNA molecule, via a template-switch adaptor with 12 random nucleotides, was tagged. MiXCR was run by TCRdb on the 5' RACE reads, yielding one entry per CDR3 protein. The sample carries about 1.6 million distinct CDR3 sequences, roughly 30% recorded once. In its sample, this clonotype was seen a few times.

This chain uses TRBV27 with TRBJ1-2; a weak D match, TRBD1 (6 bases). The source is a woman in her 30s in good health. Sample: blood. CDR3 nucleotide sequence: TGTGCCAGCAACGACCGGGGGGGCGTTAGCTACACCTTC. As protein: CASNDRGGVSYTF.